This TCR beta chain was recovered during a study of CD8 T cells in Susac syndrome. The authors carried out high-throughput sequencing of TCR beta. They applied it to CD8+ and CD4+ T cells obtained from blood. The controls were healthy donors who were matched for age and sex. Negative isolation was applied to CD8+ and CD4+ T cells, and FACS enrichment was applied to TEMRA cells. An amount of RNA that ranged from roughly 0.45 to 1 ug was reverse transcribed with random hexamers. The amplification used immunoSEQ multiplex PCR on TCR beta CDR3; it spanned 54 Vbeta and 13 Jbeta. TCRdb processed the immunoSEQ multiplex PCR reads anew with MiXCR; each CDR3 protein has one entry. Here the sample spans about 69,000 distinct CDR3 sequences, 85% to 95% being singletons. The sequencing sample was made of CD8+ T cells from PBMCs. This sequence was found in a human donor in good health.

This chain's CDR3 is CASSFLRGQGGRSGANVLTF. CDR3 coding DNA: TGTGCCAGCAGCTTCCTTCGAGGACAAGGGGGGCGGTCTGGGGCCAACGTCCTGACTTTC. This rearrangement joins TRBV11-1 to TRBJ2-6; D might be TRBD1 or TRBD2, each matching 6 bases. The length of the CDR3 is 20 residues. CDR1 is SGHAT, CDR2 FQDESV, per germline (reference sequence). V lost 3 bases and J lost 1, with 22 bases in between.